The 10 T cell receptor beta chains in this list originate from one sample, sequenced in a study of shared clonotypes between healthy human individuals. Here immunoSEQ multiplex PCR was the method, and the copy in TCRdb shows in-frame clones only, minus some. The data contain more than 500,000 clones, 95% to 96% of them singletons. The sample comprised naive CD4+ T cells sorted from blood. The subset is: CD45RA+ positively selected. These receptors all come from a woman aged 30 to 39 in good health.

The chain links TRBV10-1 to TRBJ2-7, with a tentative D call TRBD1 (6 bases). CDR3 length: 13 residues. Between the trimmed V and J ends, which lost 2 bases and 9 bases, there was a span of 14 bases. The germline V gene has CDR1 WNHNN and CDR2 SYGVQD (reference sequence). The CDR3 DNA is TGCGCCAGCAGTGAGATCAGGGGTTCCGGGCAGTACTTC. This gives the protein CASSEIRGSGQYF.

The V call is TRBV28, the J call TRBJ2-2; weak D call: TRBD2 (6 bases). Trimming left V 2 bases short and J 4 bases short, with 17 bases between. The CDR3 extends over 17 amino acids. The germline CDR1 and CDR2 sequences are MDHEN and SYDVKM. CDR3 nucleotides: TGTGCCAGCAGTTTACCCCCTGGAGGGGTCGCCACCGGGGAGCTGTTTTTT. Protein: CASSLPPGGVATGELFF. Full variable domain (outside the CDR3, taken from reference TRBV28 and TRBJ2-2): DVKVTQSSRYLVKRTGEKVFLECVQDMDHENMFWYRQDPGLGLRLIYFSYDVKMKEKGDIPEGYSVSREKKERFSLILESASTNQTSMYLCASSLPPGGVATGELFFGEGSRLTVL.

The gene calls are TRBV2 and TRBJ2-3; D is uncertain. Germline loops: CDR1 SNHLY, CDR2 FYNNEI. Trimming took off 3 bases at V and 2 bases at J, with 9 bases between the two ends. This CDR3 has 14 residues. As DNA, the CDR3 is TGTGCCAGCAGTGAGGGCAGGTACACAGATACGCAGTATTTT. It specifies CASSEGRYTDTQYF.

The chain combines TRBV21-1 with TRBJ2-7; the listed D gene, TRBD2, was not tested against the DNA. TRBV21-1 is recorded as a pseudogene. The CDR3 has 12 residues. CDR3 region: CASSKPSSEQYF. The CDR3 DNA follows: TGTGCCAGCAGCAAACCTTCTTCCGAGCAGTACTTC.

The chain recombines TRBV28 with TRBJ2-6; TRBD1 matches at 7 bases. V lost 1 base and J lost 0; bases outside the gene matches: 6. The CDR3 runs to 18 residues. Germline CDR1 MDHEN, CDR2 SYDVKM. CDR3 protein: CASSLSGQAFSGANVLTF. As DNA, the CDR3 is TGTGCCAGCAGTTTATCCGGACAGGCTTTCTCTGGGGCCAACGTCCTGACTTTC.

This chain connects TRBV7-9 to TRBJ1-1, with D tentatively TRBD1 (5 bases). Germline CDR1 SEHNR, CDR2 FQNEAQ (reference sequence). Trimming took 1 base from V and 1 from J, leaving 7 bases between them. This CDR3 comprises 14 residues. Here the CDR3 reads CASSLGQQNTEAFF. The CDR3 nucleotides read TGTGCCAGCAGCTTAGGACAGCAGAACACTGAAGCTTTCTTT.

The V gene is TRBV11-2, the J gene TRBJ2-1, with TRBD2 matching 7 bases. The CDR3 consists of 16 residues. Germline CDR1 SGHAT, CDR2 FQNNGV. V lost 4 bases and J lost 15; bases outside the gene matches: 21. CDR3 region: CASSSIRGNWGGFLFF. CDR3 nucleotide sequence: TGTGCCAGCAGCTCAATTAGAGGGAATTGGGGGGGGTTCCTGTTCTTC. Full variable domain (missing parts from reference TRBV11-2 and TRBJ2-1): EAGVAQSPRYKIIEKRQSVAFWCNPISGHATLYWYQQILGQGPKLLIQFQNNGVVDDSQLPKDRFSAERLKGVDSTLKIQPAKLEDSAVYLCASSSIRGNWGGFLFFGPGTRLTVL.

V is TRBV18 and J is TRBJ1-5; 9 nucleotides match TRBD1. CDR3 length: 14 residues. The V and J ends lost 4 bases and 6 bases, in that order; junction bases with no gene match: 4. The germline V gene has CDR1 KGHSH and CDR2 LQKENI. The CDR3 here is CASSQQGAAQPQHF. As DNA, the CDR3 is TGTGCCAGCTCACAACAGGGGGCGGCTCAGCCCCAGCATTTT.

CDR3 amino acids: CASTQKLGVDIQYF. DNA of the CDR3: TGTGCCAGCACACAAAAACTAGGAGTAGACATTCAGTACTTC. The chain carries TRBV28 and TRBJ2-4, with a weak D call TRBD2 (5 bases). The CDR3 has 14 residues. CDR1 is MDHEN and CDR2 is SYDVKM in the germline V gene. Trimming cost V 7 bases and J 8 bases, with 18 bases left between them.

This clone was observed once. The chain employs TRBV27 and TRBJ2-1; D gene ambiguous. Germline values: CDR1 MNHEY, CDR2 SMNVEV (reference sequence). Trimming took 5 bases from V and 0 from J, leaving 11 bases between them. The CDR3 runs 15 residues. CDR3 sequence (DNA): TGTGCCAGCAGTCATAGTGTGAGCTCCTACAATGAGCAGTTCTTC. Translating gives CASSHSVSSYNEQFF.